The entry that follows covers one TCR beta chain sequence. The data originate from a study of blood T cell repertoires in COVID-19. On the study more broadly: The origin of the acute and convalescent COVID-19 samples was the United States, Italy and Spain.

The CDR3 is 13 amino acids. Germline CDR1 LNHDA, CDR2 SQIVND (reference sequence). Deletions cut 5 bases from V and 1 base from J, with 8 bases between. Measured with immunoSEQ multiplex PCR; TCRdb has only the in-frame clones, and not every one. Of around 92,000 clones listed, roughly 83% are singletons. This TCR derives from a human donor in a cohort sampled during active COVID-19. The chain combines TRBV19 with TRBJ2-5; a possible D gene is TRBD2 (6 bases). Sequencing used peripheral blood. The CDR3 DNA sequence: TGTGCCAGTAGTCCCGGGGGCCAAGAGACCCAGTACTTC. This encodes CASSPGGQETQYF.